This TCR beta chain is drawn from a study of OX40 agonist ivuxolimab in advanced cancers. Notes on the study in general: The authors also found low normalized T-cell clonal expansion in some nonresponders.

Assay used: immunoSEQ multiplex PCR; TCRdb lists only in-frame clones, some missing. The table includes 50,000 to 60,000 clones, about 85% detected once. About this clone itself: Its specificity is unknown.

Here the sequenced sample was CD4+ or CD8+ T cells sorted from blood, taken in a trial of the OX40 agonist ivuxolimab. This clonotype was sampled from an adult with an advanced solid tumor such as melanoma, head and neck, liver or kidney cancer.

The chain's CDR3 is CASSTRGGPGNTIYF. Written as DNA, the CDR3 is TGTGCCAGCAGCACCCGGGGGGGCCCTGGAAACACCATATATTTT. The J gene is TRBJ1-3, the V gene TRBV9; D might be TRBD1 (6 bases). The V and J ends lost 4 bases and 2 bases respectively, with 13 bases between them. The length of the CDR3 is 15 residues. Germline V lookup: CDR1 SGDLS, CDR2 YYNGEE.